The TCR beta chain described here comes from a study of siplizumab effects on memory and regulatory T cells. General observations from the study: Suppressive function of proliferating Tregs from siplizumab cultures was not confirmed.

Profiled with immunoSEQ multiplex PCR; TCRdb holds only in-frame clones, not every one. The sample yields under 100,000 clones, about 94% seen once. About this clone itself: Antigen unknown.

V lost 5 bases and J lost 0, with 16 bases in between. The CDR3 sequence is 16 residues long. In germline, CDR1 is GTSNPN, CDR2 SVGIG (reference sequence). This chain connects TRBV30 to TRBJ1-4, with TRBD1 as a possible D gene (5 bases). This sequence originates from a human donor in good health. The sequenced material came from non-Treg CD4+ T cells sorted from blood. This CDR3 is CAWEDKYAATNEKLFF. For the CDR3, the DNA is TGTGCCTGGGAGGACAAATACGCTGCAACTAATGAAAAACTGTTTTTT. Full variable domain (remainder filled in from reference TRBV30 and TRBJ1-4): SQTIHQWPATLVQPVGSPLSLECTVEGTSNPNLYWYRQAAGRGLQLLFYSVGIGQISSEVPQNLSASRPQDRQFILSSKKLLLSDSGFYLCAWEDKYAATNEKLFFGSGTQLSVL.